The 27 T cell receptor beta chains below all came from one sample that was sequenced in a study of identical twins. One entry per CDR3 protein results from TCRdb running MiXCR on the 5' RACE reads. The repertoire holds 550,000 to 800,000 distinct CDR3 sequences, with just over 7% as singletons. Another study also made use of these data, one on yellow fever vaccine responses in identical twins.

Material for sequencing was PBMCs. The receptors here all came from a woman aged 18-29 years in good health.

The chain carries TRBV5-6 and TRBJ2-5; 9 positions match TRBD2. The CDR3 has 16 residues. Germline V gives CDR1 SGHDT, CDR2 YYEEEE. Trimming took 4 bases from V and 4 from J; bases not matched to a gene: 11. CDR3 region: CASSPRGSGGAETQYF. CDR3 nucleotides: TGTGCCAGCAGCCCACGAGGTAGCGGGGGTGCAGAGACCCAGTACTTC. Full variable domain (remainder filled in from reference TRBV5-6 and TRBJ2-5): DAGVTQSPTHLIKTRGQQVTLRCSPKSGHDTVSWYQQALGQGPQFIFQYYEEEERQRGNFPDRFSGHQFPNYSSELNVNALLLGDSALYLCASSPRGSGGAETQYFGPGTRLLVL.

The chain uses TRBV5-1 and TRBJ2-5; unclear D gene. This CDR3 has 16 amino acids. From germline, CDR1 is SGHRS and CDR2 YFSETQ. With 0 bases removed from V and 4 bases from J, the gap between germline ends came to 16 bases. DNA of the CDR3: TGCGCCAGCAGCTTGGAAGGTAGCAACCGAGGAGAGACCCAGTACTTC. As protein: CASSLEGSNRGETQYF.

This clonotype was detected a few times. This chain joins TRBV5-1 and TRBJ2-1; TRBD1 aligns across 10 bases. The CDR3 spans 15 residues. CDR1 is SGHRS and CDR2 is YFSETQ in the germline V gene. The V and J ends lost 3 bases and 8 bases, in that order; junction bases with no gene match: 8. CDR3 nucleotides: TGCGCCAGCAGCTCTTCCGGGACAGGGGATGATGAGCAGTTCTTC. Translated: CASSSSGTGDDEQFF.

This clonotype has more than one count but fewer than ten. The chain couples TRBV29-1 to TRBJ2-5, with a weak D call TRBD1 (6 bases). V was shortened by 6 bases and J by 7 bases, with 12 bases between the two germline ends. Per the germline V gene, CDR1 is SQVTM and CDR2 is ANQGSEA. CDR3 length: 11 residues. CDR3 region: CSVLQGVTQYF. In DNA form, the CDR3 reads TGCAGCGTCCTACAGGGAGTGACCCAGTACTTC.

This clonotype was detected a few times. V is TRBV5-1 and J is TRBJ2-7; 9 nucleotides line up with TRBD1. V was clipped by 4 bases and J by 6 bases; unmatched bases: 8. The CDR3 loop spans 14 amino acids. The germline CDR1 and CDR2 sequences are SGHRS and YFSETQ. The CDR3 reads CASSAGTGSGEQYV. The CDR3 DNA sequence: TGCGCCAGCAGCGCCGGGACAGGGTCCGGCGAGCAGTACGTC.

The chain couples TRBV20-1 to TRBJ2-1; 8 bases align to TRBD2. Germline values: CDR1 DFQATT, CDR2 SNEGSKA (reference sequence). This CDR3 is 14 amino acids long. V lost 5 bases to trimming and J lost 5 bases; unmatched junction nucleotides: 8. The CDR3: CSAASGGVNNEQFF. The CDR3 DNA reads TGCAGTGCTGCCAGCGGGGGAGTCAACAATGAGCAGTTCTTC.

This clonotype showed up just a few times. The rearrangement links TRBV7-2 to TRBJ2-1, with D perhaps TRBD2 (6 bases). CDR1 is SGHTA and CDR2 is FQGNSA in the germline V gene. The CDR3 sequence is 14 residues long. V dropped 5 bases and J dropped 5 bases, with 13 bases sitting between them. In nucleotides, the CDR3 is TGTGCCAGCAGCCCCCCGGGACTCAACAATGAGCAGTTCTTC. Translated: CASSPPGLNNEQFF.

The chain couples TRBV7-8 to TRBJ2-2; D remains ambiguous. The ends were cut back, 3 bases at V and 10 bases at J, with 6 bases in the middle. From germline, CDR1 is SGHVS and CDR2 FQNEAQ. The CDR3 extends over 11 amino acids. This CDR3 reads CASSLGVELFF. In DNA, the CDR3 is TGTGCCAGCAGCTTGGGCGTGGAGCTGTTTTTT.

This clonotype showed up many times. The rearrangement joins TRBV20-1 to TRBJ1-2; 10 nucleotides agree with TRBD1. V shed 1 base and J 4 bases; nucleotides not matched to a gene: 3. CDR1 is DFQATT and CDR2 is SNEGSKA in the germline V gene (reference sequence). The CDR3 is made up of 14 amino acids. CDR3 sequence: CSARAGTGVYGYTF. The CDR3 nucleotides read TGCAGTGCTAGAGCCGGGACAGGGGTCTATGGCTACACCTTC.

J is TRBJ1-1 and V is TRBV4-1; D is undetermined. V shed 3 bases and J shed 4 bases, with 18 bases lying between them. Germline V gene data show CDR1 as MGHRA and CDR2 as YSYEKL. The CDR3 has 16 residues. DNA of the CDR3: TGCGCCAGCAGCCATCCTATGAGGGAAAAAGGCACTGAAGCTTTCTTT. Translation gives CASSHPMREKGTEAFF.

This sequence joins TRBV29-1 and TRBJ2-1; 10 bases map to TRBD2. J was trimmed by 3 bases and V by 4 bases; bases with no gene match: 9. The CDR3 is made up of 16 amino acids. Germline V gives CDR1 SQVTM, CDR2 ANQGSEA. Here the CDR3 DNA reads TGCAGCGTTGTTCGAGCGGGGGGGGAAAACTACAATGAGCAGTTCTTC. Translated, it gives CSVVRAGGENYNEQFF.

This clonotype was seen many times. DNA for the CDR3: TGCAGTGCTAGAGACCCATGGGACTACAACAATGAGCAGTTCTTC. Translated, it gives CSARDPWDYNNEQFF. The chain uses TRBV20-1 and TRBJ2-1; 7 bases line up with TRBD2. The CDR3 contains 15 residues. Germline loops: CDR1 DFQATT, CDR2 SNEGSKA (reference sequence). Trimming at V came to 0 bases and at J to 5 bases, leaving 7 bases not matched to a gene.

The chain employs TRBV9 and TRBJ2-2; no firm D call. The germline gives CDR1 SGDLS, CDR2 YYNGEE. The CDR3 extends over 15 amino acids. Trimming removed 0 bases at V and 2 bases at J, with 8 bases between. CDR3 amino acids: CASSVATLNTGELFF. Here the CDR3 DNA reads TGTGCCAGCAGCGTAGCTACCCTAAACACCGGGGAGCTGTTTTTT.

This clonotype was counted ten times or more. J is TRBJ1-1 and V is TRBV6-1; weak D call: TRBD1 (6 bases). V was trimmed by 3 bases and J by 14 bases, leaving 13 bases between them. This CDR3 is 11 amino acids long. CDR1 is MNHNS, CDR2 SASEGT, per germline. The CDR3 loop is CASSDQVGGFF. CDR3 bases: TGTGCCAGCAGTGACCAGGTGGGGGGCTTCTTT.

The chain is built from TRBV12-2 and TRBJ2-1; TRBD2 is the table's D call, not checked against the DNA. TRBV12-2 is a known pseudogene. CDR3 length equals 15 residues. CDR3 DNA sequence: TGTGCAAGTCGCCCGTCTAGCGGGAGGTACAATGAGCAGTTCTTC. Protein sequence: CASRPSSGRYNEQFF.

The chain employs TRBV3-1 and TRBJ2-5; 7 bases match TRBD2. The CDR3 totals 14 residues. Germline V gene sequence: CDR1 LGHDT, CDR2 YNNKEL (reference sequence). V trimming: 4 bases; J trimming: 5 bases; junction bases outside the gene matches: 7. CDR3 sequence reads: CASSPGEGWETQYF. The CDR3 coding sequence is TGTGCCAGCAGCCCCGGGGAGGGGTGGGAGACCCAGTACTTC.

This rearrangement joins TRBV20-1 to TRBJ2-3; the match to TRBD1 covers 7 bases. This CDR3 region has 15 residues. CDR1 is DFQATT and CDR2 is SNEGSKA in the germline V gene (reference sequence). The V segment lost 3 bases and the J segment 1 base; nucleotides outside the gene matches: 7. CDR3 in amino acids: CSARDTQGGTDTQYF. DNA of the CDR3: TGCAGTGCTAGGGACACCCAGGGGGGCACAGATACGCAGTATTTT.

The table lists this clonotype with many counts. This rearrangement joins TRBV6-1 to TRBJ1-4; 9 positions match TRBD1. The CDR3 is 15 residues long. J gave up 8 bases and V 7 bases, and 11 bases lay outside the gene matches. Germline lookup yields CDR1 MNHNS and CDR2 SASEGT. The CDR3 DNA sequence: TGTGCCAGCACCTCAGGGACAGGGTTAAGGGAAAAACTGTTTTTT. It specifies CASTSGTGLREKLFF.

This clonotype occurred a few times. The CDR3: CASTSEGGSGYGYTF. The CDR3 DNA is TGTGCCAGCACCTCTGAGGGGGGTTCGGGCTATGGCTACACCTTC. The genes are TRBV2 and TRBJ1-2, with a possible D match to TRBD1 (6 bases). CDR3 length equals 15 residues. The V end lost 7 bases, the J end lost 4 bases, and 19 bases lay between the germline ends. The V gene's germline CDR1 is SNHLY and CDR2 FYNNEI.

The chain joins TRBV6-1 to TRBJ2-1, with 7 positions matching TRBD1. The CDR3 is 17 residues long. With 2 bases clipped from V and 3 bases from J, the junction kept 10 bases outside the gene matches. The germline CDR1 and CDR2 sequences are MNHNS and SASEGT. CDR3 amino acids: CASSEWREGAHYNEQFF. The CDR3 DNA follows: TGTGCCAGCAGTGAATGGCGAGAGGGGGCCCACTACAATGAGCAGTTCTTC.

This clonotype was seen only a few times. The chain has TRBV27 and TRBJ2-7; TRBD1 agrees at 9 bases. Germline assignment: CDR1 MNHEY and CDR2 SMNVEV (reference sequence). With 5 bases clipped from V and 7 bases from J, the junction kept 12 bases outside the gene matches. The CDR3 sequence is 15 residues long. The chain's CDR3 is CASSKTGGWIVEQYF. For the CDR3, the DNA is TGTGCCAGCAGTAAAACAGGGGGCTGGATTGTTGAGCAGTACTTC.

This clonotype has a count of ten or more. The chain is built from TRBV15 and TRBJ2-7, with D hard to call. The germline gives CDR1 LNHNV, CDR2 YYDKDF (reference sequence). V gave up 0 bases and J gave up 4 bases, with 13 bases separating them. The CDR3 consists of 15 residues. The CDR3 bases are TGTGCCACCAGCAGAGATGAATCCCGCAAGTACGAGCAGTACTTC. Translation: CATSRDESRKYEQYF.

The genes are TRBV25-1 and TRBJ2-7; no clear D. V was shortened by 2 bases and J by 2 bases, with 7 bases between the two germline ends. The CDR3 is made up of 13 amino acids. Germline CDR1 and CDR2: MGHDK and SYGVNS. The CDR3 is CASSEMAPYEQYF. In DNA, the CDR3 is TGTGCCAGCAGTGAAATGGCCCCCTACGAGCAGTACTTC.

The V call is TRBV10-2, the J call TRBJ1-1, with a tentative D call TRBD1 (6 bases). The V gene lost 4 bases and the J gene lost 1 base, with 10 bases spanning the gap. The CDR3 consists of 14 residues. Germline V gene lookup returns CDR1 WSHSY and CDR2 SAAADI. The CDR3 DNA is TGCGCCAGCAGTGGGAGGGACAAGAACACTGAAGCTTTCTTT. This gives the protein CASSGRDKNTEAFF.

This clonotype showed up many times. The chain employs TRBV20-1 and TRBJ1-5; maybe TRBD1 (5 bases). Deletions cut 6 bases from V and 2 bases from J, with 14 bases between. CDR3 length equals 14 residues. Germline V gene sequence: CDR1 DFQATT, CDR2 SNEGSKA (reference sequence). The CDR3 DNA follows: TGCAGTGCCGACCTCACGGGGGGCAATCAGCCCCAGCATTTT. Its translation: CSADLTGGNQPQHF.

This clonotype occurred a few times. V is TRBV20-1 and J is TRBJ2-5, with D perhaps assigned TRBD1 or TRBD2 (7 bases each). This CDR3 contains 14 residues. Germline values: CDR1 DFQATT, CDR2 SNEGSKA (reference sequence). The V gene lost 3 bases and the J gene lost 5 bases, with 16 bases spanning the gap. The CDR3 DNA reads TGCAGTGCTAGTCAGGGGGAGGGCCTGGAGACCCAGTACTTC. Its protein product is CSASQGEGLETQYF.

This clonotype appeared many times. J is TRBJ1-2 and V is TRBV5-6, with a weak D call TRBD1 (6 bases). CDR1 and CDR2 (germline): SGHDT, YYEEEE. The V end was cut by 2 bases, the J end by 1 base, with 9 bases between. CDR3 length equals 14 residues. This chain's CDR3 is CASSFGGDNYGYTF. In DNA, the CDR3 is TGTGCCAGCAGCTTTGGGGGCGATAACTATGGCTACACCTTC.